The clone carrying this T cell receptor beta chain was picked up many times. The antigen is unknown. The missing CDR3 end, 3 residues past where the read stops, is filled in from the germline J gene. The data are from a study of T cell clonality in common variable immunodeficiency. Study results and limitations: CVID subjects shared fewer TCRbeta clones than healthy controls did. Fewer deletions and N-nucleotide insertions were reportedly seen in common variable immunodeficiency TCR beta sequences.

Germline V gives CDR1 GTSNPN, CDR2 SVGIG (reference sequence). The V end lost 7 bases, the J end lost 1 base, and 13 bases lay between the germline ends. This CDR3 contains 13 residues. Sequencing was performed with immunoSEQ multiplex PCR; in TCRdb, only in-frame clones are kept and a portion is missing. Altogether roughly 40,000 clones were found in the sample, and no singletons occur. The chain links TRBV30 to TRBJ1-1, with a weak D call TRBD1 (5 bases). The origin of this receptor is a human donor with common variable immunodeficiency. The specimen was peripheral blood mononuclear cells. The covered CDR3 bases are TGTGCCTCCGCCCCAGGGAAGAACACTGAA. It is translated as CASAPGKNTE. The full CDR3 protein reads CASAPGKNTEAFF.